The rows below give T cell receptor beta chains drawn from one sample of a study of identical twins. TCRdb analysed the 5' RACE reads with MiXCR anew, one entry per CDR3 protein. The repertoire holds 1.5 million to 2 million distinct CDR3 sequences, with 25% to 35% as singletons. Sequenced material: cord blood. These receptors were collected from a newborn girl in good health. CDR3s include the opening cysteine and the closing phenylalanine or tryptophan. D genes are given only for firm matches. A clone size is listed for some rows: how often the clone was seen (once, few, many), or a class if it is expanded.

>TRBV10-3|TRBD2|TRBJ2-3|few
TGTGCCATCAGTGAGTCGGGAGTAGCGGGATACACAGATACGCAGTATTTT
CAISESGVAGYTDTQYF
>TRBV7-9|-|TRBJ2-7|-
TGTGCCAGCAGCTTTATCGGGGGCTTTATCTACGAGCAGTACTTC
CASSFIGGFIYEQYF
>TRBV10-3|TRBD1|TRBJ2-3|-
TGTGCCATCAGTGCCGGGACAGGGGGAGCAGATACGCAGTATTTT
CAISAGTGGADTQYF
>TRBV6-6|TRBD1|TRBJ2-1|-
TGTGCCAGCAGTTACTCGACACAGGGGCAGGAGTTCTTC
CASSYSTQGQEFF
>TRBV25-1|TRBD2|TRBJ2-7|few
TGTGCCAGCAGTGAATACTCTAGCGGGGGTCTCTCCTACGAGCAGTACTTC
CASSEYSSGGLSYEQYF
>TRBV20-1|-|TRBJ1-1|-
TGCAGTGCTGGAGGGCGTGCAGGAGCTTTCTTT
CSAGGRAGAFF
>TRBV29-1|-|TRBJ2-5|-
TGCAGCGTTAACCGCATCCCCCATGAGCAGTACTTC
CSVNRIPHEQYF
>TRBV2|TRBD2|TRBJ2-5|once
TGTGCCACCGCAAGTACGCTAGCGGGGGATGAGCAGTACTTC
CATASTLAGDEQYF
>TRBV20-1|-|TRBJ2-3|-
TGCAGTGCTGACGCCTACACAGGGATCACAGATACGCAGTATTTT
CSADAYTGITDTQYF
>TRBV20-1|TRBD1|TRBJ1-5|-
TGCAGTGCTAGAACGACAGGGAATCAGCCCCAGCATTTT
CSARTTGNQPQHF
>TRBV20-1|-|TRBJ2-7|many
TGCAGTGCAAGCACAGGGAACTACGAGCAGTACTTC
CSASTGNYEQYF
>TRBV2|TRBD2|TRBJ2-5|-
TGTGCCAGCAGTGTTAACCTAGCGGGGGAGACCCAGTACTTC
CASSVNLAGETQYF
>TRBV10-3|-|TRBJ1-4|few
TGTGCCATCAGCGGGACAACTAATGAAAAACTGTTTTTT
CAISGTTNEKLFF
>TRBV5-1|TRBD1|TRBJ2-7|-
TGCGCCAGCAGCATCTCAGGGGGCGAGCAGTACTTC
CASSISGGEQYF
>TRBV3-1|-|TRBJ1-6|few
TGTGCCAGCAGCCAAGGGGACGGGAATTCACCCCTCCACTTT
CASSQGDGNSPLHF
>TRBV20-1|-|TRBJ2-6|few
TGCAGTGCTAGAGATGTCAGGGGTCACGTCCTGACTTTC
CSARDVRGHVLTF
>TRBV28|TRBD2|TRBJ2-1|-
TGTGCCAGCAGTTTGCCTAGCGGGAGCCTCAATGAGCAGTTCTTC
CASSLPSGSLNEQFF
>TRBV7-2|-|TRBJ2-5|-
TGTGCCAGCAGCTTCCGCCTGGAACACACGACCCAGTACTTC
CASSFRLEHTTQYF
>TRBV2|TRBD1|TRBJ2-3|-
TGTGCCAGCAGAAGGGACAGTGCTAGCACAGATACGCAGTATTTT
CASRRDSASTDTQYF
>TRBV2|TRBD1|TRBJ1-5|-
TGTGCCAGCGGACAGGGGGCGCGTCAGCCCCAGCATTTT
CASGQGARQPQHF
>TRBV5-5|-|TRBJ1-6|-
TGTGCCAGCAGCCTCGCCCCGGGTAGAAATTCACCCCTCCACTTT
CASSLAPGRNSPLHF
>TRBV27|-|TRBJ2-1|many
TGTGCCAGCAGTAATTCTAGCAGGGATGAGCAGTTCTTC
CASSNSSRDEQFF
>TRBV20-1|TRBD2|TRBJ2-5|few
TGCAGTGCTAGGGGACTAGCGGGACGACAAGAGACCCAGTACTTC
CSARGLAGRQETQYF
>TRBV20-1|-|TRBJ1-1|-
TGCAGTGCTAGACGGACAGTATTTATGAACACTGAAGCTTTCTTT
CSARRTVFMNTEAFF
>TRBV7-9|TRBD1|TRBJ2-7|-
TGTGCCAGCAGCTTATCCCCAGGGGGCCTAAAGTACTACGAGCAGTACTTC
CASSLSPGGLKYYEQYF
>TRBV20-1|TRBD2|TRBJ2-3|few
TGCAGTGCTACGGGGACTACCCCGTGGGATACGCAGTATTTT
CSATGTTPWDTQYF
>TRBV4-1|TRBD2|TRBJ2-4|-
TGCGCCAGCAGCCAGGTGGGTGGACTAGCGGGAGTTGGAGCCAAAAACATTCAGTACTTC
CASSQVGGLAGVGAKNIQYF
>TRBV5-5|-|TRBJ2-7|-
TGTGCCAGCAGCGGAGATTGGACAGATTCCTACGAGCAGTACTTC
CASSGDWTDSYEQYF
>TRBV5-6|-|TRBJ1-2|few
TGTGCCAGCAGCTCGACGACGGCGCCGGGCTACACCTTC
CASSSTTAPGYTF
>TRBV27|-|TRBJ2-7|-
TGTGCCAGCAGTTCGCTAGCGACCTCCTACGAGCAGTACTTC
CASSSLATSYEQYF
>TRBV28|-|TRBJ1-5|-
TGTGCCAGCAGTTTCAATCCGTTTCAGCCCCAGCATTTT
CASSFNPFQPQHF
>TRBV4-2|-|TRBJ2-7|few
TGTGCCAGCAGCCAAGGGCAGGGGCGGAACAATGAGCAGTACTTC
CASSQGQGRNNEQYF
>TRBV20-1|-|TRBJ1-1|-
TGCAGTTGCACGCTTGGACCATCGAGGACTGAAGCTTTCTTT
CSCTLGPSRTEAFF
>TRBV19|TRBD1|TRBJ1-1|few
TGTGCCAGCACTCGACAGGGGGCGATGAACACTGAAGCTTTCTTT
CASTRQGAMNTEAFF
>TRBV3-1|-|TRBJ1-2|many
TGTGCCAGCAGCCAGACAGGCATACCCACTGGAGGCTACACCTTC
CASSQTGIPTGGYTF